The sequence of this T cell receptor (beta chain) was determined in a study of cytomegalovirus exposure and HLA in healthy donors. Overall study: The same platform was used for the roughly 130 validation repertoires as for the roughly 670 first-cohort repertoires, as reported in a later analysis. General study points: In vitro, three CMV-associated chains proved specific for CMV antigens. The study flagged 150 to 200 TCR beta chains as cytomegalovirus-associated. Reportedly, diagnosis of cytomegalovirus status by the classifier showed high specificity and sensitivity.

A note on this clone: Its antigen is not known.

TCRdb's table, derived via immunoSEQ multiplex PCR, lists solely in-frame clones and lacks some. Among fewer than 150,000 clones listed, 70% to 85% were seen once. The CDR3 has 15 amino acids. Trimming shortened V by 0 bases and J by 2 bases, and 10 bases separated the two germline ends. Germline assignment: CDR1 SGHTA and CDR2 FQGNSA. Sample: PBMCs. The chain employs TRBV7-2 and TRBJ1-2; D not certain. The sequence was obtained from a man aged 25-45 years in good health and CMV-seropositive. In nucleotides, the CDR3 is TGTGCCAGCAGCTTAGCGCTGAGCGGCAACTATGGCTACACCTTC. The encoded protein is CASSLALSGNYGYTF.